The rows below give T cell receptor beta chains drawn from one sample of a study of blood T cell repertoires in COVID-19. Generated by immunoSEQ multiplex PCR, the TCRdb table keeps only in-frame clones and is missing some. The repertoire holds approximately 200,000 clones, approximately 89% seen once, with roughly 3.7% in the top ten. What was sequenced was PBMCs or T cells enriched from blood (not recorded which). These receptor sequences come from a woman aged 25 to 39 who had been exposed to COVID-19. Each CDR3 is given with its conserved first and last residue. Fields, in order: V gene, J gene, CDR3 protein.

TRBV6-5	TRBJ2-7	CASSTIAGGPVEQYF
TRBV10-3	TRBJ2-3	CAISESGGRQPIAGTSGHF
TRBV5-1	TRBJ2-2	CASSLRLAANTGELFF
TRBV3-1/TRBV3-2	TRBJ2-1	CASSQLSSVGYNEQFF
TRBV28	TRBJ2-7	CASSLEFEQYF
TRBV9	TRBJ2-1	CASSNRQGPYNEQFF
TRBV5-4	TRBJ2-7	CASSTTRGSYEQYF
TRBV29-1	TRBJ2-7	CSVVVGQIYEQYF
TRBV27	TRBJ1-1	CASSLRPTGFVTTTEAFF
TRBV3-1/TRBV3-2	TRBJ2-3	CASSQGGMSDTQYF